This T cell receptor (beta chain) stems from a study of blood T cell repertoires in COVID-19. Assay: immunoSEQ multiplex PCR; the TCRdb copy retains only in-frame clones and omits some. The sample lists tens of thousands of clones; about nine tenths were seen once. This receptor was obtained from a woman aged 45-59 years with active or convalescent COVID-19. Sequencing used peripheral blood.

CDR3 nucleotides: TGTGCCAGCAGCTCTAGGGGAGGGAGCACCGGGGAGCTGTTTTTT. Amino acids: CASSSRGGSTGELFF. This chain joins TRBV11-1 and TRBJ2-2; 7 positions agree with TRBD2. This CDR3 is 15 amino acids long. Germline trimming cut 4 bases from V and 4 bases from J; bases unmatched to any gene: 6. CDR1 SGHAT and CDR2 FQDESV come from the germline V gene (reference sequence).